Below are 17 T cell receptor beta chains sequenced from a single sample in a study of blood T cell repertoires in COVID-19. This table comes from immunoSEQ multiplex PCR, and its TCRdb copy is limited to in-frame clones, with some not included. The sample lists tens of thousands of clones; 75% to 80% were seen once. Sequenced: peripheral blood. The receptors originated from a human donor in a cohort sampled during active COVID-19.

The chain has TRBV7-6 and TRBJ2-2, with 8 bases aligning to TRBD2. The CDR3 contains 16 residues. With V trimmed by 1 base and J by 6 bases, 7 bases remained unmatched. Germline V gene lookup returns CDR1 SGHVS and CDR2 FNYEAQ. CDR3 loop: CASSLGMREDSGELFF. Written as DNA, the CDR3 is TGTGCCAGCAGCTTAGGCATGCGGGAGGATTCCGGGGAGCTGTTTTTT.

CDR3 amino acids: CSVEGVAGVDTDTQYF. CDR3 DNA sequence: TGCAGCGTTGAAGGGGTAGCGGGAGTGGACACAGATACGCAGTATTTT. This chain uses TRBV29-1 with TRBJ2-3; 9 bases map to TRBD2. The germline CDR1 and CDR2 sequences are SQVTM and ANQGSEA. The CDR3 consists of 16 residues. The trim removed 1 base at V and 2 bases at J, leaving 7 bases unmatched.

The J gene is TRBJ1-5, the V gene TRBV20-1; TRBD1 matches 10 bases. CDR3 length: 15 residues. V lost 3 bases to trimming and J lost 4 bases; unmatched junction nucleotides: 6. The V gene's germline CDR1 is DFQATT and CDR2 SNEGSKA (reference sequence). CDR3 DNA sequence: TGCAGTGCTAGTCTTGGGACAGGGGTAAATCAGCCCCAGCATTTT. It is translated as CSASLGTGVNQPQHF.

The chain joins TRBV10-3 to TRBJ2-3; 9 bases match TRBD2. After removal of 2 bases from V and 8 bases from J, the junction contained 8 bases not matched to a gene. CDR1 ENHRY and CDR2 SYGVKD come from the germline V gene. This CDR3 has 15 amino acids. CDR3 region: CAISEGLAGVGTQYF. The CDR3 nucleotides read TGTGCCATCAGTGAGGGTTTAGCGGGAGTGGGTACGCAGTATTTT.

This chain uses TRBV7-2 with TRBJ2-7; possibly TRBD2 for D (6 bases). The CDR3 contains 13 residues. From germline, CDR1 is SGHTA and CDR2 FQGNSA. V lost 7 bases to trimming and J lost 6 bases, with 16 bases between them. Written as DNA, the CDR3 is TGTGCCAGCACCCGGGCGGGGACCCTCGAGCAGTACTTC. This codes for CASTRAGTLEQYF. Full variable domain (missing parts from reference TRBV7-2 and TRBJ2-7): GAGVSQSPSNKVTEKGKDVELRCDPISGHTALYWYRQSLGQGLEFLIYFQGNSAPDKSGLPSDRFSAERTGGSVSTLTIQRTQQEDSAVYLCASTRAGTLEQYFGPGTRLTVT.

V and J are TRBV18 and TRBJ2-5, with D perhaps TRBD2 (6 bases). The germline V gene has CDR1 KGHSH and CDR2 LQKENI. The CDR3 runs to 15 residues. V gave up 3 bases and J gave up 2 bases, with 13 bases separating them. The CDR3 DNA is TGTGCCAGCTCACCTCCCGCTAGCGCACAAGAGACCCAGTACTTC. It encodes CASSPPASAQETQYF.

The J gene is TRBJ2-7, the V gene TRBV27, with D possibly being TRBD1 (6 bases). Germline-derived CDR1 and CDR2 are MNHEY and SMNVEV (reference sequence). V was shortened by 4 bases and J by 3 bases, with 19 bases between the two germline ends. This CDR3 has 16 residues. The DNA for the CDR3 is TGTGCCAGCAGTTCTAGGACAGTCGGGGTAAGCTACGAGCAGTACTTC. Protein: CASSSRTVGVSYEQYF.

The chain recombines TRBV10-1 with TRBJ2-3, with a tentative D call TRBD1 (5 bases). V was pared by 2 bases and J by 3 bases, with 15 bases between. This CDR3 has 16 amino acids. Germline V gives CDR1 WNHNN, CDR2 SYGVQD (reference sequence). The CDR3 is CASSERGNNPTDTQYF. CDR3 sequence (DNA): TGCGCCAGCAGTGAGAGGGGTAACAACCCTACAGATACGCAGTATTTT.

In regard to this clone: Its ends do not fully match the called genes, so a read error is possible. DNA for the CDR3: TGTGCCAGCAGCTCCTCCGGGACTAGCTACGATGAGCAGTTCTTC. This codes for CASSSSGTSYDEQFF. V is TRBV6-5 and J is TRBJ2-1; 9 positions agree with TRBD2. This CDR3 region has 15 residues. Per the germline V gene, CDR1 is MNHEY and CDR2 is SVGAGI.

The chain is built from TRBV5-4 and TRBJ2-7; TRBD2 matches at 7 bases. Trimming took 2 bases from V and 8 from J; bases not matched to a gene: 16. This CDR3 spans 16 amino acids. The germline CDR1 and CDR2 sequences are SGHNT and YYREEE (reference sequence). CDR3 in DNA: TGTGCCAGCAGCTTAATATCCTACCTAGCGGATACGAAGCAGTACTTC. It codes for CASSLISYLADTKQYF.

This chain links TRBV5-5 with TRBJ1-5; the match to TRBD1 covers 8 bases. CDR1 and CDR2 from the germline V gene are SGHKS and YYEKEE (reference sequence). The CDR3 consists of 15 residues. V gave up 4 bases and J gave up 4 bases; unmatched junction bases: 7. The CDR3 loop is CASSNLRQGNQPQHF. CDR3 nucleotides: TGTGCCAGCAGCAACTTGAGACAGGGGAATCAGCCCCAGCATTTT. The full variable domain, its missing parts supplied by reference TRBV5-5 and TRBJ1-5, is DAGVTQSPTHLIKTRGQQVTLRCSPISGHKSVSWYQQVLGQGPQFIFQYYEKEERGRGNFPDRFSARQFPNYSSELNVNALLLGDSALYLCASSNLRQGNQPQHFGDGTRLSIL.

The rearrangement links TRBV21-1 to TRBJ2-1; the D call in the table, TRBD2, was not verified against the DNA. TRBV21-1 is a pseudogene. The CDR3 consists of 13 residues. The CDR3 nucleotides read TGTGCCAGCAGCAAAGAGAAAGCTAGCTACCAGTTCTTC. Translation gives CASSKEKASYQFF.

The genes are TRBV7-2 and TRBJ2-3; no definite D call. Germline V gene sequence: CDR1 SGHTA, CDR2 FQGNSA. V shed 1 base and J shed 9 bases, with 11 bases lying between them. The CDR3 consists of 13 residues. CDR3 residues: CASSLVPEATQYF. In nucleotides, the CDR3 is TGTGCCAGCAGCTTAGTCCCTGAAGCGACGCAGTATTTT. Full variable domain (missing parts from reference TRBV7-2 and TRBJ2-3): GAGVSQSPSNKVTEKGKDVELRCDPISGHTALYWYRQSLGQGLEFLIYFQGNSAPDKSGLPSDRFSAERTGGSVSTLTIQRTQQEDSAVYLCASSLVPEATQYFGPGTRLTVL.

This chain links TRBV6-5 with TRBJ2-3; 8 bases fit TRBD1. This CDR3 comprises 15 residues. V dropped 6 bases and J dropped 1; count of bases not matched to a gene: 6. Germline V CDR1 and CDR2: MNHEY, SVGAGI. The CDR3 nucleotides read TGTGCCAGCAGGGAGGACAGGGTCGGCACAGATACGCAGTATTTT. It encodes CASREDRVGTDTQYF.

The chain carries TRBV4-3 and TRBJ1-2; 7 nucleotides line up with TRBD1. Germline assignment: CDR1 LGHNA and CDR2 YSLEER. The CDR3 loop spans 16 amino acids. Trimming cost V 0 bases and J 4 bases; bases outside gene matches: 8. CDR3 sequence: CASSQDLADRFYGYTF. The CDR3 region has the DNA TGCGCCAGCAGCCAAGATTTGGCGGACAGGTTCTATGGCTACACCTTC.

V gene TRBV29-1 combines with J gene TRBJ2-1, with 11 positions matching TRBD2. V lost 4 bases to trimming and J lost 4 bases; unmatched junction nucleotides: 9. The length of the CDR3 is 16 residues. The germline V gene has CDR1 SQVTM and CDR2 ANQGSEA. The CDR3 region is CSVGGWTSGLYNEQFF. The CDR3 DNA reads TGCAGCGTTGGGGGGTGGACTAGCGGGTTATACAATGAGCAGTTCTTC.

V is TRBV15 and J is TRBJ1-1; 12 positions match TRBD1. CDR1 is LNHNV and CDR2 is YYDKDF in the germline V gene (reference sequence). V shed 5 bases and J 1 base; nucleotides not matched to a gene: 2. This CDR3 spans 15 amino acids. The CDR3 sequence: CATSRGQGANTEAFF. The DNA for the CDR3 is TGTGCCACCAGCCGGGGACAGGGGGCGAACACTGAAGCTTTCTTT.